Listed here is a single T cell receptor beta chain. Its specificity is unknown. Trimming stripped 3 bases from V and 2 bases from J, with 10 bases between. CDR1 is MNHEY and CDR2 is SMNVEV in the germline V gene (reference sequence). The CDR3 consists of 14 residues. Assay used: immunoSEQ multiplex PCR; TCRdb lists only in-frame clones, some missing. Of over 25,000 clones in the sample, around 94% were seen once. The data were taken from a study of PD-1 blockade in classical Hodgkin lymphoma. Study observations and caveats: TCR diversity at baseline was reported to be reduced in newly diagnosed patients relative to healthy donors. Possibly reflecting disease activity or prior therapy, repertoire differences have causes that remain undefined.

Time point indicated: newly diagnosed, previously untreated cHL patient sample. The comparison group had newly diagnosed, previously untreated classical Hodgkin lymphoma. Input material: peripheral blood mononuclear cells (PBMCs). The sequence came from a human donor with classical Hodgkin lymphoma. V gene TRBV27 combines with J gene TRBJ1-2, with a weak D call TRBD1 (5 bases). The CDR3 here is CASSFGAANYGYTF. CDR3 in DNA: TGTGCCAGCAGTTTCGGGGCGGCGAACTATGGCTACACCTTC.